The rows below give T cell receptor beta chains drawn from one sample of a study of blood T cell repertoires in COVID-19. Repertoires were generated with immunoSEQ multiplex PCR, while TCRdb's copy carries only in-frame clones and drops some. The sample carries 150,000 or so clones, around 80% recorded once. Sequences were obtained from peripheral blood. The source of these receptors is a human donor with acute or convalescent COVID-19. The donor label of this sample is uncertain. Each CDR3 is given with its conserved first and last residue. A D gene is named only where the DNA matches it firmly. The size of a clone is reported for some rows only, either as once, few or many, or as a class for expanded clones.

j_call d_call clone_size cdr3_length v_call cdr3_aa cdr3_nt
TRBJ2-7 TRBD1 . 17 TRBV5-6 CASSLEFPQTGTEKQYF TGTGCCAGCAGCTTAGAATTCCCCCAGACAGGGACAGAAAAGCAGTACTTC
TRBJ1-1 . . 14 TRBV7-9 CASSQEQGTTEAFF TGTGCCAGCAGCCAAGAACAGGGTACCACTGAAGCTTTCTTT
TRBJ2-1 . once 16 TRBV11-2 CASSFLPRSSYNEQFF TGTGCCAGCAGCTTTCTTCCGAGGAGCTCCTACAATGAGCAGTTCTTC
TRBJ2-7 TRBD1 . 17 TRBV18 CASSTLPRGTGFVEQYF TGTGCCAGCTCAACACTGCCACGTGGGACAGGGTTTGTCGAGCAGTACTTC
TRBJ1-4 . . 16 TRBV18 CASSPTRTADNEKLFF TGTGCCAGCTCACCAACCCGGACAGCTGATAATGAAAAACTGTTTTTT
TRBJ2-3 . . 12 TRBV7-9 CASSIRGDTQYF TGTGCCAGCAGCATTAGAGGAGATACGCAGTATTTT
TRBJ1-5 TRBD1 . 15 TRBV30 CAWSGQGVLPQPQHF TGTGCCTGGAGCGGACAGGGGGTTCTCCCTCAGCCCCAGCATTTT
TRBJ2-2 TRBD2 . 15 TRBV7-2 CASSQTSGGTGELFF TGTGCCAGCAGCCAAACTAGCGGGGGTACCGGGGAGCTGTTTTTT
TRBJ2-5 TRBD2 . 16 TRBV12-5 CASGSGTSGLVETQYF TGTGCTAGTGGCTCCGGGACTAGCGGTCTAGTTGAGACCCAGTACTTC
TRBJ2-7 TRBD2 . 15 TRBV6-5 CASSTRLAGGYEQYF TGTGCCAGCAGTACCCGACTAGCGGGGGGATACGAGCAGTACTTC
TRBJ2-7 TRBD1 . 17 TRBV6-2/TRBV6-3 CASSYPTTGTGTYEQYF TGTGCCAGCAGTTACCCTACGACCGGGACAGGGACCTACGAGCAGTACTTC
TRBJ2-7 TRBD2 . 16 TRBV4-1 CASSQIGSGGPNEQYF TGCGCCAGCAGCCAGATAGGCAGCGGGGGGCCAAACGAGCAGTACTTC
TRBJ1-5 . . 14 TRBV6-5 CASRPGQSMQPQHF TGTGCCAGCAGACCGGGACAAAGTATGCAGCCCCAGCATTTT
TRBJ1-4 TRBD1 . 14 TRBV5-1 CASRGGSGNEKLFF TGCGCCAGCAGAGGGGGCTCGGGTAATGAAAAACTGTTTTTT
TRBJ1-1 TRBD1 . 15 TRBV6-4 CASSDSATGLTEAFF TGTGCCAGCAGTGACTCGGCGACAGGGTTAACTGAAGCTTTCTTT
TRBJ1-1 . few 11 TRBV30 CAWSAGSGAFF TGTGCCTGGAGTGCTGGGTCGGGAGCTTTCTTT
TRBJ1-4 TRBD1 . 13 TRBV10-3 CAIRPGQREKLFF TGTGCCATCAGACCGGGACAGCGCGAAAAACTGTTTTTT
TRBJ1-1 TRBD1 . 13 TRBV10-3 CAISGGTVVEAFF TGTGCCATCAGTGGGGGGACAGTCGTTGAAGCTTTCTTT
TRBJ1-2 TRBD1 . 13 TRBV25-1 CASSDEGALGYTF TGTGCCAGCAGTGATGAGGGGGCGCTTGGCTACACCTTC
TRBJ2-7 TRBD1 few 13 TRBV29-1 CSVQGQATYEQYF TGCAGCGTACAGGGGCAGGCTACCTACGAGCAGTACTTC